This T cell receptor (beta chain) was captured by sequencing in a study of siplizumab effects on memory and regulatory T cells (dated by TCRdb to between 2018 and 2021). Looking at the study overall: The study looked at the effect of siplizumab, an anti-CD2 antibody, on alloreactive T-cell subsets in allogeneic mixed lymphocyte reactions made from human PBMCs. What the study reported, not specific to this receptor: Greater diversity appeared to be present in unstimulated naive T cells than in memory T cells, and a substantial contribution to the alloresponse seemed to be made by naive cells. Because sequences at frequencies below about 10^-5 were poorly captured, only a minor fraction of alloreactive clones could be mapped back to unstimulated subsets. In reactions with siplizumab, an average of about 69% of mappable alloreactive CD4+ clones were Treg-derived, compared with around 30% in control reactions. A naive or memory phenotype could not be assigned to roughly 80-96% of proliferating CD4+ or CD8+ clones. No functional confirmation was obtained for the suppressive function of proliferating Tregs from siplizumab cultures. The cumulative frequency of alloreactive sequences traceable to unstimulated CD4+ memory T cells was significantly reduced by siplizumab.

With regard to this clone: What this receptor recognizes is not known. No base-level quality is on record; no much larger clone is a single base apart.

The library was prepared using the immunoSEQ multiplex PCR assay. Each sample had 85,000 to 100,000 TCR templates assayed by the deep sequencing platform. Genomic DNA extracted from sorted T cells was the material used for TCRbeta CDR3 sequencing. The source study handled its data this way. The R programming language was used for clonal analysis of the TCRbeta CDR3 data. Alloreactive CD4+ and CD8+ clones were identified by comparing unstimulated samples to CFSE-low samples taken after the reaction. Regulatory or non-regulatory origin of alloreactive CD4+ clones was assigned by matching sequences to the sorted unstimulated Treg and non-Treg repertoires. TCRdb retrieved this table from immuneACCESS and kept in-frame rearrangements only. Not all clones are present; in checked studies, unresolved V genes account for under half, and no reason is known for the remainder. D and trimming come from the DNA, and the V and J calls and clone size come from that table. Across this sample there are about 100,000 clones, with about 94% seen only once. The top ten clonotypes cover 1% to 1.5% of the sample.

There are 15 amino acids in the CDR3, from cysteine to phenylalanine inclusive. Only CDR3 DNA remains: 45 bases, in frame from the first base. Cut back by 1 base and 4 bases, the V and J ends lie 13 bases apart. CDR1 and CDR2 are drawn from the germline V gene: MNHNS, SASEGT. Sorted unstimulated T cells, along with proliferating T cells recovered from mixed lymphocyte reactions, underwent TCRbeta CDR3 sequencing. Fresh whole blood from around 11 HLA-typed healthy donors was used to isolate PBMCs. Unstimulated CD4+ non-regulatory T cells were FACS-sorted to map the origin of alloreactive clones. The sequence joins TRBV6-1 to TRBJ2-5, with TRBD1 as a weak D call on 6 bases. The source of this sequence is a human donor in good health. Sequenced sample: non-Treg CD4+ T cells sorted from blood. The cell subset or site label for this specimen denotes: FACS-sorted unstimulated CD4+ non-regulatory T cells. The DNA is TGTGCCAGCAGTGAAGAGCGCAGGGGACGAGAGACCCAGTACTTC. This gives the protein CASSEERRGRETQYF.